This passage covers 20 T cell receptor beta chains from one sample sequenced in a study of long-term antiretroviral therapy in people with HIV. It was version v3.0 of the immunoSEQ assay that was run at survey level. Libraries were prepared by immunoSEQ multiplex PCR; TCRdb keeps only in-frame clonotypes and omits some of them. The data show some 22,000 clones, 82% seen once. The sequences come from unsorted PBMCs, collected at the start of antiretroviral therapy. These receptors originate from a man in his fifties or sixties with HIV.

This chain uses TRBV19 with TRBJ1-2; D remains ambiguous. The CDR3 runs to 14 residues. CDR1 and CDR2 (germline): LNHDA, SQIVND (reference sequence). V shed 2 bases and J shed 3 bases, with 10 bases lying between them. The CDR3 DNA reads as TGTGCCAGTAGTATAAGTCCCCATCACTATGGCTACACCTTC. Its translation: CASSISPHHYGYTF.

The CDR3 is CASSLSVGDSSYNEQFF. CDR3 sequence (DNA): TGCGCCAGCAGCCTCTCGGTAGGGGACAGCTCCTACAATGAGCAGTTCTTC. V is TRBV4-1 and J is TRBJ2-1; the match to TRBD1 covers 7 bases. The CDR3 runs 17 residues. From germline, CDR1 is MGHRA and CDR2 YSYEKL. The trim removed 4 bases at V and 0 bases at J, leaving 9 bases unmatched.

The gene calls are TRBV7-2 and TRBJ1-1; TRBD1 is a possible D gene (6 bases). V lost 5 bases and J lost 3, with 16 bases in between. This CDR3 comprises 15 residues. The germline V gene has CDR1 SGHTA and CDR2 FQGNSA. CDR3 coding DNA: TGTGCCAGCAGCCGACCGGGGGCTACGGACACTGAAGCTTTCTTT. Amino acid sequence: CASSRPGATDTEAFF.

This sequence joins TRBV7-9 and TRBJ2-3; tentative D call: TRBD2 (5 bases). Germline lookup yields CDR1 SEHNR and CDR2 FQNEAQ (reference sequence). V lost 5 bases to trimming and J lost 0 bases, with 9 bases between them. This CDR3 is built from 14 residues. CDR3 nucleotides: TGTGCCAGCAGCCTCGGACTCAGCACAGATACGCAGTATTTT. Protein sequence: CASSLGLSTDTQYF.

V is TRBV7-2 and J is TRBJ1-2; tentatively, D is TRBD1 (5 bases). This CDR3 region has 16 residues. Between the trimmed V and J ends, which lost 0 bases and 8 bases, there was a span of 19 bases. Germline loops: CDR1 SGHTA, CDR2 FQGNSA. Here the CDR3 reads CASSLATGTPLIGYTF. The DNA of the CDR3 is TGTGCCAGCAGCTTAGCCACCGGGACCCCTTTAATAGGCTACACCTTC.

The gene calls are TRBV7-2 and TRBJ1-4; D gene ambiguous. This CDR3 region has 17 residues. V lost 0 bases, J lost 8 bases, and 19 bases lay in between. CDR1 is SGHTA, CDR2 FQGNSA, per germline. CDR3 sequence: CASSLAVGGGSGEKLFF. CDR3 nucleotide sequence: TGTGCCAGCAGCTTAGCCGTCGGTGGCGGGAGTGGGGAAAAACTGTTTTTT.

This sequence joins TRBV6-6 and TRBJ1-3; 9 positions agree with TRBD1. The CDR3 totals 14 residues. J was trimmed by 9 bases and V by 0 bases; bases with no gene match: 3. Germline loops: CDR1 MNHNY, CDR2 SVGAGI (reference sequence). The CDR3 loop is CASSYSDRGGTIYF. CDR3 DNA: TGTGCCAGCAGTTACTCGGACAGGGGCGGCACCATATATTTT.

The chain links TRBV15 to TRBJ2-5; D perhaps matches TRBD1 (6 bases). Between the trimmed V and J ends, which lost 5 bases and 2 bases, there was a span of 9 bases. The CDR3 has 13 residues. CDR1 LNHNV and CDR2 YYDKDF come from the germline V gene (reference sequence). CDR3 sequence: CATSSQGQETQYF. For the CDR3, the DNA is TGTGCCACCAGCTCACAGGGTCAAGAGACCCAGTACTTC.

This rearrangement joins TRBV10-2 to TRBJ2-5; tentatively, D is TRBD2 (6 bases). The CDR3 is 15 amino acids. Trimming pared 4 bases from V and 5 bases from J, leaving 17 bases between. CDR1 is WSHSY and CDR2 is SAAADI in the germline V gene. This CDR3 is CASSVGRGGGETQYF. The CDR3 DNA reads TGCGCCAGCAGTGTTGGTAGGGGAGGTGGGGAGACCCAGTACTTC.

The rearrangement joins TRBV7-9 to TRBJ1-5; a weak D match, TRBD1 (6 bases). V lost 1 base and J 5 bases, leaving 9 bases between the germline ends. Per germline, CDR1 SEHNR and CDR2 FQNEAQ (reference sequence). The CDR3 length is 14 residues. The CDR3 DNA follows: TGTGCCAGCAGCTTAGGGGGGGGCGATCAGCCCCAGCATTTT. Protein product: CASSLGGGDQPQHF.

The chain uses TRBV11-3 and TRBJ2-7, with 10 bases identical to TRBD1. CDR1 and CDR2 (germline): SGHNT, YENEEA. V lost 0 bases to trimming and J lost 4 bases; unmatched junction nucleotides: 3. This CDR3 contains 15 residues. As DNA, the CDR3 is TGTGCCAGCAGCTTAGAGGGACAGGGGCGGTACGAGCAGTACTTC. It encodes CASSLEGQGRYEQYF.

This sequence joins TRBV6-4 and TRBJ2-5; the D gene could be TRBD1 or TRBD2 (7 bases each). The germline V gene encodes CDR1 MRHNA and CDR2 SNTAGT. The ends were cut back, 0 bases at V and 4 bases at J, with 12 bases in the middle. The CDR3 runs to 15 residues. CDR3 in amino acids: CASSDSPGGAETQYF. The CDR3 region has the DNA TGTGCCAGCAGTGACTCGCCAGGGGGGGCAGAGACCCAGTACTTC.

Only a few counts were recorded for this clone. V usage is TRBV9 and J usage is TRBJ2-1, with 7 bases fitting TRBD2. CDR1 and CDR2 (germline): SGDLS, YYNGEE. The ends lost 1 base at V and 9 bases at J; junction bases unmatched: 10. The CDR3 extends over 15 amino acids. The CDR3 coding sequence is TGTGCCAGCAGCGTATTCCTAGCGGAGGGGAGTGAGCAGTTCTTC. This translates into CASSVFLAEGSEQFF.

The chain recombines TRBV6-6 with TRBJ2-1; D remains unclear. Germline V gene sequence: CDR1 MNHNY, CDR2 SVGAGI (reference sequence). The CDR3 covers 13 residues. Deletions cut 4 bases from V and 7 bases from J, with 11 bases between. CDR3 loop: CASSSFRHNEQFF. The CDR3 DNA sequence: TGTGCCAGCAGTTCCTTCCGGCATAATGAGCAGTTCTTC.

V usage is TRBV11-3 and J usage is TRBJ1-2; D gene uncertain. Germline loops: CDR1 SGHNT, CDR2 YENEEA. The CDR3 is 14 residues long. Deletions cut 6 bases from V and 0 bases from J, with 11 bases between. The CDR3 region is CASSSREPNYGYTF. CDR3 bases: TGTGCCAGCAGTTCTAGGGAACCTAACTATGGCTACACCTTC.

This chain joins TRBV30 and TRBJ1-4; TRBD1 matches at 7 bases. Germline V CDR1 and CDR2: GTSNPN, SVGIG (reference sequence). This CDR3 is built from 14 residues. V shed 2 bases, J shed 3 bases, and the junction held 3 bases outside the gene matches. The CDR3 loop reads CAWSPGGSNEKLFF. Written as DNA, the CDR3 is TGTGCCTGGAGTCCAGGGGGATCTAATGAAAAACTGTTTTTT.

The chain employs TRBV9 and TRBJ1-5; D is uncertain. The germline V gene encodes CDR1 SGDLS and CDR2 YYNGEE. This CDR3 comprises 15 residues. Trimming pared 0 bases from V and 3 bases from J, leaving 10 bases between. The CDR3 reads CASSVGNRVNQPQHF. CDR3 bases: TGTGCCAGCAGCGTAGGAAACAGAGTCAATCAGCCCCAGCATTTT.

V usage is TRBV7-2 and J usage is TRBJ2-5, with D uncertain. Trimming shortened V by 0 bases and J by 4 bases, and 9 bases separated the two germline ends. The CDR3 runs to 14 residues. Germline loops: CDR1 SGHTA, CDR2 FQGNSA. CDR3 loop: CASSLAVGRETQYF. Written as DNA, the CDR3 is TGTGCCAGCAGCTTAGCAGTCGGGCGAGAGACCCAGTACTTC.

The CDR3 spells CASGGGRVIFDTEAFF. CDR3 bases: TGTGCCAGCGGTGGGGGCAGGGTTATTTTCGACACTGAAGCTTTCTTT. The chain joins TRBV11-1 to TRBJ1-1; perhaps TRBD1 as D (6 bases). V lost 8 bases, J lost 3 bases, and 22 bases lay in between. There are 16 residues in the CDR3. CDR1 and CDR2 from the germline V gene are SGHAT and FQDESV (reference sequence).

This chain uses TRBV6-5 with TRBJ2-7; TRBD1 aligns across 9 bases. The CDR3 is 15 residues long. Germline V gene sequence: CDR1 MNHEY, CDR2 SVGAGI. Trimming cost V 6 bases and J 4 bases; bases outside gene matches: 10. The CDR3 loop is CASRRGGQGNYEQYF. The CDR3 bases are TGTGCCAGCAGGCGAGGGGGACAGGGTAATTACGAGCAGTACTTC.